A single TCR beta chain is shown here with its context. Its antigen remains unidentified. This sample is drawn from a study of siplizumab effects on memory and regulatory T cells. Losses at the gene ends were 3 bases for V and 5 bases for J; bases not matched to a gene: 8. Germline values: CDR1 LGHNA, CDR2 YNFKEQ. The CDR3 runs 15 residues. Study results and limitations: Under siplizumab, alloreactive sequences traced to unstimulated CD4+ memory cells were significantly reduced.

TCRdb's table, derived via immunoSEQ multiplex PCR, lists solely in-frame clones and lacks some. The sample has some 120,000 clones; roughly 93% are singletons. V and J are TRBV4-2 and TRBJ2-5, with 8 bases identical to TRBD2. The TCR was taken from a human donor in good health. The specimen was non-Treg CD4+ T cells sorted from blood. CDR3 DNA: TGTGCCAGCAGCCAGCCCGGGGGGGCCCAGGAGACCCAGTACTTC. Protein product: CASSQPGGAQETQYF.